This TCR beta chain was captured by sequencing in a study of technical replicates of blood from four donors. This table comes from immunoSEQ multiplex PCR, and its TCRdb copy is limited to in-frame clones, with some not included. The data contain 67,000 or so clones, around 95% of them singletons. Looked up from germline, CDR1 is MNHNS and CDR2 is SASEGT. The CDR3 has 15 residues. With 3 bases clipped from V and 1 base from J, the junction kept 3 bases outside the gene matches. Sequenced: T cells isolated from PBMCs. The clonotype originates from a human donor in good health. This rearrangement joins TRBV6-1 to TRBJ2-3, with 8 bases matching TRBD1. The DNA of the CDR3 is TGTGCCAGCAGTGAGCGGGGACAGGGCACAGATACGCAGTATTTT. It yields the protein CASSERGQGTDTQYF.